These 6 T cell receptor beta chains were sequenced from one sample in a study of OX40 agonist ivuxolimab in advanced cancers. This table comes from immunoSEQ multiplex PCR, and its TCRdb copy is limited to in-frame clones, with some not included. Of 150,000 to 190,000 clones in the sample, approximately 94% are singletons; the top ten hold around 0.28%. The specimen comprised CD4+ or CD8+ T cells sorted from blood, sampled in a trial of the OX40 agonist ivuxolimab. These receptors all come from an adult with an advanced solid tumor such as melanoma, head and neck, liver or kidney cancer.

V is TRBV2 and J is TRBJ2-7; D not resolved. The CDR3 covers 12 residues. Trimming removed 7 bases from V and 11 bases from J, with 18 bases in between. Germline values: CDR1 SNHLY, CDR2 FYNNEI. CDR3 bases: TGTGCCAGCAATCGCCCCCCAGAATACAAGTACTTC. It specifies CASNRPPEYKYF.

V usage is TRBV19 and J usage is TRBJ2-7; D remains unclear. Germline CDR1 reads LNHDA; CDR2 reads SQIVND (reference sequence). The CDR3 loop spans 11 amino acids. The V and J ends lost 5 bases and 5 bases respectively, with 7 bases between them. DNA of the CDR3: TGTGCCAGTAGTTTCCGAGACGAGCAGTACTTC. Its translation is CASSFRDEQYF.

This chain connects TRBV2 to TRBJ1-1; D not resolved. Trimming removed 7 bases at V and 1 base at J, with 16 bases between. Germline V gene data show CDR1 as SNHLY and CDR2 as FYNNEI. This CDR3 comprises 15 residues. CDR3 nucleotide sequence: TGTGCCAGCACCGGCCGAGCGGTACGGAACACTGAAGCTTTCTTT. This sequence encodes CASTGRAVRNTEAFF.

The J gene is TRBJ2-5, the V gene TRBV19; 7 bases align to TRBD2. Germline V gives CDR1 LNHDA, CDR2 SQIVND (reference sequence). V was clipped by 1 base and J by 1 base; unmatched bases: 6. This CDR3 region has 16 residues. DNA for the CDR3: TGTGCCAGTAGTATAGCAATAGCGGGCTCCCAAGAGACCCAGTACTTC. This encodes CASSIAIAGSQETQYF.

V is TRBV6-6 and J is TRBJ1-2, with TRBD1 matching over 8 bases. Germline trimming cut 7 bases from V and 8 bases from J; bases unmatched to any gene: 9. The CDR3 is 13 amino acids. CDR1 is MNHNY and CDR2 is SVGAGI in the germline V gene (reference sequence). CDR3 residues: CASIPDRVGGYTF. CDR3 nucleotide sequence: TGTGCCAGCATCCCGGACAGGGTGGGGGGCTACACCTTC.

V is TRBV6-5 and J is TRBJ2-2; D not resolved. The germline V and J ends were trimmed by 5 bases and 7 bases, with 11 bases remaining between them. Germline CDR1 MNHEY, CDR2 SVGAGI. This CDR3 region has 13 residues. In nucleotides, the CDR3 is TGTGCCAGCAGTCGCAGTAGTTTCGGGGAGCTGTTTTTT. Its protein product is CASSRSSFGELFF.